The 18 T cell receptor beta chains below were found in one sample sequenced in a study of resident and recirculating memory T cells in vitiligo. Clones were sequenced by immunoSEQ multiplex PCR, and TCRdb holds only the in-frame ones, with some missing. The sample includes around 78,000 clones, around 92% of them seen just once. The sequenced sample was blood. All receptors derive from a male donor with vitiligo.

This chain uses TRBV28 with TRBJ2-5, with TRBD1 matching 8 bases. Germline CDR1 reads MDHEN; CDR2 reads SYDVKM. This CDR3 is 16 amino acids long. Trimming removed 2 bases from V and 5 bases from J; junction bases left unmatched: 10. In nucleotides, the CDR3 is TGTGCCAGCAGTTTAAGTTTCAGGGGGCGCGGGGAGACCCAGTACTTC. This encodes CASSLSFRGRGETQYF. The whole variable domain, filled in from reference TRBV28 and TRBJ2-5, reads DVKVTQSSRYLVKRTGEKVFLECVQDMDHENMFWYRQDPGLGLRLIYFSYDVKMKEKGDIPEGYSVSREKKERFSLILESASTNQTSMYLCASSLSFRGRGETQYFGPGTRLLVL.

The count of this clone is one. The CDR3 DNA reads TGTGCCAGCAGTTTTCCCCGGCTAGCGAGAGCGTCCCAAGAGACCCAGTACTTC. Translation: CASSFPRLARASQETQYF. The V and J genes are TRBV28 and TRBJ2-5, with D possibly being TRBD2 (6 bases). V gave up 3 bases and J gave up 1 base, with 21 bases separating them. Looked up from germline, CDR1 is MDHEN and CDR2 is SYDVKM. The CDR3 is 18 amino acids. Variable domain in full (rest from reference TRBV28 and TRBJ2-5): DVKVTQSSRYLVKRTGEKVFLECVQDMDHENMFWYRQDPGLGLRLIYFSYDVKMKEKGDIPEGYSVSREKKERFSLILESASTNQTSMYLCASSFPRLARASQETQYFGPGTRLLVL.

This chain links TRBV5-4 with TRBJ2-7; TRBD2 aligns across 10 bases. Trimming cost V 2 bases and J 6 bases; bases outside gene matches: 2. The CDR3 totals 13 residues. The germline gives CDR1 SGHNT, CDR2 YYREEE (reference sequence). CDR3 coding DNA: TGTGCCAGCAGCTTAGCGGGAGGGCCCGAGCAGTACTTC. Residues: CASSLAGGPEQYF.

The V gene is TRBV11-2, the J gene TRBJ2-2; 11 bases agree with TRBD1. Germline trimming cut 4 bases from V and 6 bases from J; bases unmatched to any gene: 4. This CDR3 has 15 residues. The V gene's germline CDR1 is SGHAT and CDR2 FQNNGV. The CDR3 reads CASSWRTGGPGELFF. CDR3 bases: TGTGCCAGCAGCTGGCGGACAGGGGGCCCCGGGGAGCTGTTTTTT.

The chain recombines TRBV19 with TRBJ2-7; TRBD2 matches 9 bases. Germline CDR1 LNHDA, CDR2 SQIVND (reference sequence). The V and J ends lost 3 bases and 1 base, in that order; junction bases with no gene match: 1. CDR3 length: 14 amino acids. The CDR3, as DNA: TGTGCCAGTAGTATGACTAGCGGTTCCTACGAGCAGTACTTC. Translation gives CASSMTSGSYEQYF.

The chain couples TRBV4-3 to TRBJ2-3; 12 bases align to TRBD2. CDR1 and CDR2 (germline): LGHNA, YSLEER. The CDR3 contains 15 residues. V gave up 5 bases and J gave up 6 bases; unmatched junction bases: 6. The CDR3 sequence: CASSGLAGRGDTQYF. The CDR3, as DNA: TGCGCCAGCAGCGGACTAGCGGGACGCGGGGATACGCAGTATTTT.

This chain joins TRBV5-1 and TRBJ1-3, with a tentative D call TRBD1 (5 bases). The CDR3 has 15 amino acids. Trimming left V 5 bases short and J 4 bases short, with 16 bases between. Germline V gene sequence: CDR1 SGHRS, CDR2 YFSETQ. For the CDR3, the DNA is TGCGCCAGCAGGGACGGAGGGGCCGCCGGAAACACCATATATTTT. Amino acid sequence: CASRDGGAAGNTIYF.

The CDR3 spells CASSLGQGPVMNTEAFF. The CDR3 DNA follows: TGTGCCAGCAGCTTGGGACAGGGCCCAGTGATGAACACTGAAGCTTTCTTT. The J gene is TRBJ1-1, the V gene TRBV5-4; 7 bases line up with TRBD1. The CDR3 runs 17 residues. Germline CDR1 is SGHNT and CDR2 is YYREEE (reference sequence). V was clipped by 0 bases and J by 0 bases; unmatched bases: 8.

V is TRBV9 and J is TRBJ2-7, with 8 bases that match TRBD1. The CDR3 contains 15 residues. V lost 4 bases to trimming and J lost 0 bases; unmatched junction nucleotides: 6. CDR1 is SGDLS, CDR2 YYNGEE, per germline. The CDR3 protein is CASSPRTGLSYEQYF. The CDR3 DNA reads as TGTGCCAGCAGCCCCCGGACAGGGCTCTCCTACGAGCAGTACTTC.

This chain links TRBV5-6 with TRBJ1-4; the D gene is possibly TRBD1 (5 bases). Germline V gives CDR1 SGHDT, CDR2 YYEEEE. This CDR3 contains 15 residues. Deletions cut 4 bases from V and 8 bases from J, with 18 bases between. The CDR3 loop reads CASSAFGRGVEKLFF. The CDR3 DNA follows: TGTGCCAGCAGCGCGTTCGGGAGGGGCGTGGAAAAACTGTTTTTT.

This clone was detected only a few times. The chain links TRBV14 to TRBJ1-1, with D possibly matching TRBD1 (6 bases). The CDR3 has 11 amino acids. V lost 6 bases, J lost 11 bases, and 13 bases lay in between. The germline V gene has CDR1 SGHDN and CDR2 FVKESK. In DNA form, the CDR3 reads TGTGCCAGCAGTCGTACAGGGTTGGCTTTCTTT. Its protein product is CASSRTGLAFF.

The chain joins TRBV7-3 to TRBJ1-1, with 9 bases that match TRBD1. Germline V lookup: CDR1 SGHTA, CDR2 FQGTGA. Trimming took 5 bases from V and 5 from J; bases not matched to a gene: 6. The CDR3 has 14 amino acids. The CDR3 sequence: CASSIGTGSTEAFF. CDR3 nucleotides: TGTGCCAGCAGCATCGGGACAGGGAGTACTGAAGCTTTCTTT. The full variable domain, its missing parts supplied by reference TRBV7-3 and TRBJ1-1, is GAGVSQTPSNKVTEKGKYVELRCDPISGHTALYWYRQSLGQGPEFLIYFQGTGAADDSGLPNDRFFAVRPEGSVSTLKIQRTERGDSAVYLCASSIGTGSTEAFFGQGTRLTVV.

V gene TRBV9 combines with J gene TRBJ1-4, with TRBD1 matching over 9 bases. After removal of 1 base from V and 8 bases from J, the junction contained 6 bases not matched to a gene. Germline V gene data show CDR1 as SGDLS and CDR2 as YYNGEE. The CDR3 runs 15 residues. CDR3 residues: CASSVTGTGREKLFF. As DNA, the CDR3 is TGTGCCAGCAGCGTAACAGGGACAGGGCGCGAAAAACTGTTTTTT.

The V and J genes are TRBV28 and TRBJ1-5; D perhaps matches TRBD1 (5 bases). Trimming left V 11 bases short and J 7 bases short, with 12 bases between. This CDR3 region has 11 residues. The germline V gene encodes CDR1 MDHEN and CDR2 SYDVKM. CDR3: CAGGERQPQHF. Written as DNA, the CDR3 is TGTGCCGGGGGGGAACGACAGCCCCAGCATTTT.

The chain employs TRBV5-3 and TRBJ2-1; 12 nucleotides agree with TRBD2. TRBV5-3 is classed as an ORF, of uncertain function. V gave up 0 bases and J gave up 8 bases; unmatched junction bases: 6. This CDR3 region has 16 residues. The CDR3 DNA reads TGTGCCAGAAGCTTGGAGTGGACTAGCGGGATGTATGAGCAGTTCTTC. It is translated as CARSLEWTSGMYEQFF.

V gene TRBV27 combines with J gene TRBJ2-1; 12 bases agree with TRBD2. The junction had 1 base not matched to a gene; V was cut back by 5 bases and J by 2 bases. Germline V lookup: CDR1 MNHEY, CDR2 SMNVEV (reference sequence). This CDR3 is 15 amino acids long. DNA for the CDR3: TGTGCCAGCAGTAGGACTAGCGGGGCCTACAATGAGCAGTTCTTC. Its translation: CASSRTSGAYNEQFF.

The chain uses TRBV5-1 and TRBJ2-3; 7 bases are a match to TRBD1. The CDR3 covers 13 residues. After removal of 2 bases from V and 7 bases from J, the junction contained 4 bases not matched to a gene. Germline lookup yields CDR1 SGHRS and CDR2 YFSETQ. CDR3 residues: CASSLNRGNTQYF. CDR3 DNA sequence: TGCGCCAGCAGCTTAAACAGGGGAAATACGCAGTATTTT. The whole variable domain, filled in from reference TRBV5-1 and TRBJ2-3, reads KAGVTQTPRYLIKTRGQQVTLSCSPISGHRSVSWYQQTPGQGLQFLFEYFSETQRNKGNFPGRFSGRQFSNSRSEMNVSTLELGDSALYLCASSLNRGNTQYFGPGTRLTVL.

Here the CDR3 DNA reads TGTGCCAGCAAATTGGGACTTATAACCGGGGAGCTGTTTTTT. It is translated as CASKLGLITGELFF. The chain uses TRBV6-4 and TRBJ2-2; D perhaps matches TRBD2 (6 bases). Looked up from germline, CDR1 is MRHNA and CDR2 is SNTAGT. Deletions cut 7 bases from V and 5 bases from J, with 14 bases between. This CDR3 has 14 residues.